These 23 T cell receptor beta chains came from one sample sequenced in a study of cytomegalovirus exposure and HLA in healthy donors. This PCR relied on a set of 60 Vbeta primers and 13 Jbeta primers. Libraries were prepared by immunoSEQ multiplex PCR; TCRdb keeps only in-frame clonotypes and omits some of them. The sample gives some 220,000 clones, roughly 79% of which show up once; 0.58% is in the top ten. Material: PBMCs. These receptors were taken from a woman in her thirties or forties in good health and CMV-seronegative.

The V and J genes are TRBV6-5 and TRBJ2-1; D is undetermined. Germline loops: CDR1 MNHEY, CDR2 SVGAGI. CDR3 length: 14 residues. V was clipped by 0 bases and J by 4 bases, with 7 bases between them. CDR3 coding DNA: TGTGCCAGCAGTTACTCCTTGGCTTACAATGAGCAGTTCTTC. Residues: CASSYSLAYNEQFF.

This clone was seen more than once but under ten times. The rearrangement joins TRBV7-9 to TRBJ2-5; TRBD2 matches 7 bases. CDR1 is SEHNR, CDR2 FQNEAQ, per germline (reference sequence). The V gene end was trimmed by 7 bases and the J gene end by 5 bases; junction bases not matched to a gene: 13. CDR3 length: 15 amino acids. The CDR3 loop is CASTLGTTRRETQYF. The DNA of the CDR3 is TGTGCCAGCACCCTCGGGACTACTAGGCGGGAGACCCAGTACTTC.

The chain uses TRBV5-1 and TRBJ1-6; 11 bases are shared with TRBD1. Germline loops: CDR1 SGHRS, CDR2 YFSETQ. The ends lost 7 bases at V and 9 bases at J; junction bases unmatched: 6. CDR3 length: 14 amino acids. CDR3: CASRRDRGSSPLHF. CDR3 sequence (DNA): TGCGCCAGCCGAAGGGACAGGGGGAGTTCACCCCTCCACTTT.

This chain joins TRBV9 and TRBJ1-1; tentative D call: TRBD1 (5 bases). The length of the CDR3 is 17 residues. Germline V gene data show CDR1 as SGDLS and CDR2 as YYNGEE. Trimming took 4 bases from V and 3 from J, leaving 22 bases between them. The CDR3 sequence is CASSPRWGEKRDTEAFF. The DNA for the CDR3 is TGTGCCAGCAGCCCCCGCTGGGGGGAAAAAAGGGACACTGAAGCTTTCTTT.

The chain couples TRBV29-1 to TRBJ1-2; 7 positions match TRBD1. Germline CDR1 reads SQVTM; CDR2 reads ANQGSEA. The CDR3 sequence is 15 residues long. Unmatched junction bases numbered 13, after V lost 4 bases and J lost 5 bases. The CDR3 nucleotides are TGCAGCGTTGGGACAGGCGCTCTCCGGGAGTATGGCTACACCTTC. This codes for CSVGTGALREYGYTF.

This sequence joins TRBV11-2 and TRBJ1-1; D ambiguous. Trimming removed 5 bases from V and 3 bases from J, with 10 bases in between. The CDR3 loop spans 13 amino acids. From germline, CDR1 is SGHAT and CDR2 FQNNGV. CDR3: CASSLKRDTEAFF. DNA for the CDR3: TGTGCCAGCAGCCTAAAAAGAGACACTGAAGCTTTCTTT.

The chain is built from TRBV2 and TRBJ1-1, with D uncertain. Germline V lookup: CDR1 SNHLY, CDR2 FYNNEI. The CDR3 sequence is 15 residues long. The V gene lost 5 bases and the J gene lost 4 bases, with 17 bases spanning the gap. CDR3 DNA: TGTGCCAGCAGTTCCCCCGTTGACGGAGCCACTGAAGCTTTCTTT. Translating gives CASSSPVDGATEAFF.

The chain uses TRBV19 and TRBJ2-7; D not resolved. V lost 7 bases, J lost 3 bases, and 16 bases lay in between. Germline CDR1 and CDR2: LNHDA and SQIVND (reference sequence). The CDR3 is made up of 14 amino acids. The CDR3 reads CASNPGGTYYEQYF. CDR3 sequence (DNA): TGTGCCAGTAACCCGGGTGGAACATACTACGAGCAGTACTTC.

There are a few counts of this clone. The chain uses TRBV6-1 and TRBJ2-1; TRBD2 is a possible D gene (5 bases). V shed 0 bases and J shed 5 bases, with 14 bases lying between them. The CDR3 consists of 16 residues. CDR1 is MNHNS, CDR2 SASEGT, per germline. The CDR3 sequence is CASSEARGDGDNEQFF. CDR3 nucleotides: TGTGCCAGCAGTGAAGCTCGGGGTGATGGGGACAATGAGCAGTTCTTC.

In regard to this clone: The sample holds other DNA sequences that translate to the same CDR3. The V gene is TRBV18, the J gene TRBJ2-1; D gene unclear. The CDR3 consists of 12 residues. Trimming removed 3 bases at V and 8 bases at J, with 8 bases between. The germline V gene has CDR1 KGHSH and CDR2 LQKENI. The CDR3 bases are TGTGCCAGCTCACCCTCAGGCGATGAGCAGTTCTTC. Encoded protein: CASSPSGDEQFF. Looking up the rest from reference TRBV18 and TRBJ2-1 gives the full variable domain: NAGVMQNPRHLVRRRGQEARLRCSPMKGHSHVYWYRQLPEEGLKFMVYLQKENIIDESGMPKERFSAEFPKEGPSILRIQQVVRGDSAAYFCASSPSGDEQFFGPGTRLTVL.

The chain has TRBV7-3 and TRBJ1-1; D perhaps matches TRBD1 (5 bases). Trimming cost V 4 bases and J 3 bases, with 15 bases left between them. The germline V gene encodes CDR1 SGHTA and CDR2 FQGTGA. This CDR3 comprises 15 residues. This chain's CDR3 is CASSSGRGVDTEAFF. CDR3 DNA sequence: TGTGCCAGCAGCTCAGGGCGGGGGGTGGACACTGAAGCTTTCTTT.

The chain links TRBV30 to TRBJ2-1; D is ambiguous. The CDR3 has 14 residues. V lost 2 bases to trimming and J lost 0 bases, with 8 bases between them. Germline V gives CDR1 GTSNPN, CDR2 SVGIG (reference sequence). CDR3 in amino acids: CAWSLASSYNEQFF. In DNA, the CDR3 is TGTGCCTGGAGTTTGGCAAGCTCCTACAATGAGCAGTTCTTC.

This clone has a single count. The chain joins TRBV7-6 to TRBJ2-7; D is perhaps TRBD1 (5 bases). Trimming took off 3 bases at V and 7 bases at J, with 25 bases between the two ends. CDR1 and CDR2 (germline): SGHVS, FNYEAQ. The CDR3 has 17 residues. CDR3 sequence: CASSFNSDSRWVGEQYF. In DNA form, the CDR3 reads TGTGCCAGCAGCTTCAACTCCGACAGTCGCTGGGTAGGAGAGCAGTACTTC.

The sample holds one count of this clone. The V gene is TRBV6-5, the J gene TRBJ2-7, with 8 bases matching TRBD2. In germline, CDR1 is MNHEY, CDR2 SVGAGI. The CDR3 consists of 15 residues. V was clipped by 4 bases and J by 2 bases; unmatched bases: 7. CDR3 DNA sequence: TGTGCCAGCAGTTCAAACGGGGGGGCGACCTACGAGCAGTACTTC. Protein sequence: CASSSNGGATYEQYF.

This chain connects TRBV2 to TRBJ1-4; D not resolved. Deletions cut 8 bases from V and 7 bases from J, with 14 bases between. CDR3 length: 13 residues. Germline V gives CDR1 SNHLY, CDR2 FYNNEI. This CDR3 reads CASERESGEKLFF. The CDR3 DNA is TGTGCCAGCGAGAGGGAGAGCGGTGAAAAACTGTTTTTT.

V is TRBV6-5 and J is TRBJ1-2; tentative D call: TRBD1 (6 bases). This CDR3 spans 14 amino acids. In germline, CDR1 is MNHEY, CDR2 SVGAGI. Trimming left V 0 bases short and J 3 bases short, with 8 bases between. The CDR3 sequence: CASSYSAGDYGYTF. The CDR3 DNA reads TGTGCCAGCAGTTACTCAGCAGGGGACTATGGCTACACCTTC.

This clone has only one observation. The chain carries TRBV10-3 and TRBJ1-1, with 8 bases matching TRBD1. Trimming at V came to 8 bases and at J to 1 base, leaving 3 bases not matched to a gene. Germline V gene data show CDR1 as ENHRY and CDR2 as SYGVKD. CDR3 length: 13 amino acids. The CDR3 bases are TGTGCCATCGGGGGACAGGAGAACACTGAAGCTTTCTTT. It translates to CAIGGQENTEAFF.

The rearrangement uses TRBV19 and TRBJ2-3; D is possibly TRBD1 (6 bases). Per germline, CDR1 LNHDA and CDR2 SQIVND (reference sequence). Trimming left V 9 bases short and J 1 base short, with 17 bases between. CDR3 size: 15 residues. Here the CDR3 reads CASRTAWGGTDTQYF. The CDR3 DNA reads TGTGCCAGCAGGACAGCGTGGGGAGGCACAGATACGCAGTATTTT.

The chain combines TRBV11-3 with TRBJ2-1; 9 bases agree with TRBD2. V lost 1 base and J lost 7; bases outside the gene matches: 8. The CDR3 is made up of 16 amino acids. Germline CDR1 SGHNT, CDR2 YENEEA. CDR3 DNA: TGTGCCAGCAGCTTAGGGCTAGCGGGGATGAGGAATGAGCAGTTCTTC. Residues: CASSLGLAGMRNEQFF.

V is TRBV7-2 and J is TRBJ2-5; no reliable D call. This CDR3 region has 14 residues. Germline CDR1 is SGHTA and CDR2 is FQGNSA. Trimming removed 2 bases at V and 2 bases at J, with 9 bases between. In nucleotides, the CDR3 is TGTGCCAGCAGCTTACGAAACTGGCAAGAGACCCAGTACTTC. It encodes CASSLRNWQETQYF.

This clone was recorded a few times. The CDR3 loop is CASGLIALGRELFF. In DNA, the CDR3 is TGTGCTAGTGGTTTGATCGCACTTGGGCGGGAGCTGTTTTTT. The chain combines TRBV12-5 with TRBJ2-2; no definite D call. This CDR3 has 14 amino acids. Germline values: CDR1 LGHNT, CDR2 FRNRAP. V lost 2 bases and J 9 bases, leaving 13 bases between the germline ends.

The chain combines TRBV2 with TRBJ2-5, with 8 bases that match TRBD2. The V and J ends lost 6 bases and 2 bases, in that order; junction bases with no gene match: 8. CDR3 length: 15 residues. Germline CDR1 SNHLY, CDR2 FYNNEI. The CDR3 region has the DNA TGTGCCAGCAGAAATAGCGGGGAGCTACAAGAGACCCAGTACTTC. Translation: CASRNSGELQETQYF.

This clone showed up just once. The rearrangement joins TRBV7-3 to TRBJ2-5; 8 bases map to TRBD1. The V and J ends lost 3 bases and 5 bases, in that order; junction bases with no gene match: 8. This CDR3 is 15 amino acids long. CDR1 is SGHTA and CDR2 is FQGTGA in the germline V gene. The CDR3 DNA is TGTGCCAGCAGCTTTAACGCAGGGGGCGCGGAGACCCAGTACTTC. It translates to CASSFNAGGAETQYF.